These 5 T cell receptor beta chains came from one sample sequenced in a study of T cell responses to AZD1222 COVID-19 vaccine. The method was immunoSEQ multiplex PCR; TCRdb's version includes in-frame clones alone and lacks a portion of them. The sample has about 83,000 clones, over 75% seen once. The specimen was peripheral blood, collected 28 days after the second AZD1222 dose. Receptors were obtained from an adult who received the AZD1222 COVID-19 vaccine.

The chain couples TRBV6-5 to TRBJ1-1; weak D call: TRBD1 (6 bases). The CDR3 totals 13 residues. V was pared by 8 bases and J by 0 bases, with 10 bases between. In germline, CDR1 is MNHEY, CDR2 SVGAGI. The CDR3 DNA follows: TGTGCCAGCGCAGGGGATATGAACACTGAAGCTTTCTTT. It yields the protein CASAGDMNTEAFF.

V and J are TRBV6-1 and TRBJ2-2; D possibly corresponds to TRBD2 (7 bases). V dropped 3 bases and J dropped 5 bases, with 10 bases sitting between them. Germline CDR1 MNHNS, CDR2 SASEGT. The CDR3 is made up of 14 amino acids. The CDR3 loop reads CASSDRGGTGELFF. The CDR3 DNA reads TGTGCCAGCAGTGACAGGGGAGGGACCGGGGAGCTGTTTTTT.

The chain has TRBV11-1 and TRBJ2-1; D not certain. This CDR3 has 11 amino acids. Germline assignment: CDR1 SGHAT and CDR2 FQDESV (reference sequence). With 6 bases removed from V and 6 bases from J, the gap between germline ends came to 6 bases. For the CDR3, the DNA is TGTGCCAGCAGTTGGGGCAATGAGCAGTTCTTC. It specifies CASSWGNEQFF. Combining the CDR3 with reference TRBV11-1 and TRBJ2-1 gives the whole variable domain EAEVAQSPRYKITEKSQAVAFWCDPISGHATLYWYRQILGQGPELLVQFQDESVVDDSQLPKDRFSAERLKGVDSTLKIQPAELGDSAMYLCASSWGNEQFFGPGTRLTVL.

The chain couples TRBV6-5 to TRBJ1-2; no reliable D call. The CDR3 has 15 residues. The V gene's germline CDR1 is MNHEY and CDR2 SVGAGI. Trimming took 0 bases from V and 1 from J, leaving 9 bases between them. CDR3 sequence: CASSYSPSVNYGYTF. The CDR3 coding sequence is TGTGCCAGCAGTTACTCGCCGTCGGTTAACTATGGCTACACCTTC.

The chain carries TRBV3-1 (or the pseudogene TRBV3-2) and TRBJ2-2; D possibly corresponds to TRBD2 (6 bases). Per germline, CDR1 LGHDT and CDR2 YNNKEL (reference sequence). The CDR3 runs to 16 residues. Trimming removed 0 bases from V and 2 bases from J, with 10 bases in between. For the CDR3, the DNA is TGTGCCAGCAGCCAAGATAGCGGACCTAACACCGGGGAGCTGTTTTTT. Translating it yields CASSQDSGPNTGELFF.